The source of this T cell receptor (beta chain) is a study of blood T cell repertoires in COVID-19 (TCRdb year 2020). For the study in its entirety: Samples from collaborators originated in the United States, Italy and Spain and spanned both the acute and convalescent phases of COVID-19. HLA class I and class II types, where available, came from metadata supplied by the sample provider rather than from assay-based typing. The sample metadata nearly always contained a de-identified subject ID, COVID-19 status, age in years and sex. Subjects who had been exposed to COVID-19, were actively infected with it, or had recovered from it provided the deeply sampled blood TCRbeta repertoires that made up the dataset. A freely available public database, intended as a resource for researchers studying the immune response to SARS-CoV-2, is where the repertoires were released. The samples were drawn from two sources: the first 160 participants of the ongoing ImmuneRACE study, and 1,254 subjects contributed by 6 global collaborators. The prospective study material was composed of cDNA or gDNA derived from T cells, B-cell-depleted T cells, or PBMCs. Summary of the overall study and its limitations: The amount of clinical and demographic metadata varied by source and participant and was provided uncurated.

CDR1 and CDR2, per the germline V gene, are SNHLY and FYNNEI. Ends trimmed: V by 2 bases, J by 3 bases; bases unmatched to a gene: 1. The CDR3 has 13 amino acids, counting the end cysteine and phenylalanine. Only the CDR3 part of the read is kept: 39 bases, read in frame from the first base. A note on this clone: No cognate antigen has been identified for it. No per-base quality is available; no much larger clone lies one base away.

The immunoSEQ Assay, a bias-controlled multiplex PCR, was used to amplify TCRbeta CDR3 regions from genomic DNA. On the authors' methods: The number of nucleated cells in each sample was estimated by amplification of reference gene primers within the assay. Sequence reads were collapsed and filtered to measure the absolute abundance of every unique TCRbeta CDR3 rearrangement. For each sample, productive Simpson clonality was calculated by taking the square root of Simpson's diversity index across productive rearrangements. TCRdb re-hosts the immuneACCESS table, in-frame sequences only. Its copies lack some clones; in the studies checked, an unresolved V gene accounts for under half of them, and the cause for the rest is not known. V, J and clone size reflect that table, while D and trimming were determined from the DNA. In all, the sample holds over 120,000 clones, and roughly 85% of those were seen once. The ten largest clones take up roughly 2.9% of the sample.

Enrolling through a virtual design, the prospective study's participants ranged in age from roughly 18 to 89 years and lived across 24 United States geographic areas. To assign participants to cohorts, the prospective study relied on clinical history that participants themselves reported in a screening survey and a study questionnaire. ImmuneRACE Cohort 3 recovered participants were defined by two consecutive negative NP/OP PCR tests, healthcare professional clearance, or symptom resolution. In the prospective study, whole blood, serum and a nasopharyngeal or oropharyngeal swab were collected from each participant by mobile phlebotomists. Prospective study participants could optionally give additional blood draws and questionnaires over a roughly 2-month period. Blood samples from the prospective study were shipped frozen or at room temperature prior to DNA extraction.

The TCR was taken from a woman between 50 and 59 years old who had recovered from COVID-19. What was sequenced was PBMCs or T cells enriched from blood (not recorded which). Rearrangement joined TRBV2 to TRBJ2-7, and TRBD1 aligns with 7 junction nucleotides. For the CDR3, the sequence is CASSEWDSYEQYF. The DNA is as follows: TGTGCCAGCAGTGAATGGGACAGCTACGAGCAGTACTTC. With the rest looked up from the reference TRBV2 and TRBJ2-7 genes rather than sequenced, the full variable domain is EPEVTQTPSHQVTQMGQEVILRCVPISNHLYFYWYRQILGQKVEFLVSFYNNEISEKSEIFDDQFSVERPDGSNFTLKIRSTKLEDSAMYFCASSEWDSYEQYFGPGTRLTVT.